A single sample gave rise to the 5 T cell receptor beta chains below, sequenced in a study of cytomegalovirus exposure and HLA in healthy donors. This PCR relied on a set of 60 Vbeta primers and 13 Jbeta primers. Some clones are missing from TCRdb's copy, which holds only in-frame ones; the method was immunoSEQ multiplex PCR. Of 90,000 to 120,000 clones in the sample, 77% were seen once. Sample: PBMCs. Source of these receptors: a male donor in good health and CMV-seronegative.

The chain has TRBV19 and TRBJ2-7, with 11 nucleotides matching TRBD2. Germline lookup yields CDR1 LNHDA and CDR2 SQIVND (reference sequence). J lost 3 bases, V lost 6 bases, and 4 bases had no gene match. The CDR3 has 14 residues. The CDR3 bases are TGTGCCAGTAGCATGGGACTAGCGGTCTACGAGCAGTACTTC. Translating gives CASSMGLAVYEQYF.

The CDR3 sequence: CASSPGPLASGGEQYF. The CDR3 bases are TGCGCCAGCAGCCCAGGGCCACTAGCATCCGGTGGGGAGCAGTACTTC. This sequence joins TRBV5-1 and TRBJ2-7; tentative D call: TRBD2 (6 bases). Trimming shortened V by 4 bases and J by 7 bases, and 24 bases separated the two germline ends. Germline V gene sequence: CDR1 SGHRS, CDR2 YFSETQ. The CDR3 covers 16 residues.

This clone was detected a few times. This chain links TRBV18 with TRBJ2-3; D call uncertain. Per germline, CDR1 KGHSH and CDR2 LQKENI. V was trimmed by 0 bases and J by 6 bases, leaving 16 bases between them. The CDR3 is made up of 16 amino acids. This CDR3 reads CASSPPSVLPGDTQYF. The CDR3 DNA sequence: TGTGCCAGCTCACCACCGTCAGTTCTGCCGGGTGATACGCAGTATTTT.

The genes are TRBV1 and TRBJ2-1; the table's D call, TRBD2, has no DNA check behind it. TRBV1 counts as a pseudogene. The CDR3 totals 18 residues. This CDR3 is CTSSQDCRGSRHYNEQFF. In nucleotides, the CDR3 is TGCACCAGCAGCCAAGATTGTCGCGGGAGCCGACACTACAATGAGCAGTTCTTC.

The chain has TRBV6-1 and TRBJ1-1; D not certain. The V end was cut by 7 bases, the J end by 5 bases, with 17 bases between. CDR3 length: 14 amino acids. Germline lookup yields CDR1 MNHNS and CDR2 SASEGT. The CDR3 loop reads CASTPRRDATEAFF. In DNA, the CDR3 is TGTGCCAGCACCCCCCGGCGGGATGCAACTGAAGCTTTCTTT.